This T cell receptor beta chain stems from a study of blood T cells in healthy people across ages. For the second PCR, which ran for about 6 to 11 cycles, a sample-barcoded 5' primer and a J-beta primer mix were used. From the 5' RACE reads, TCRdb called clonotypes with MiXCR, one entry per CDR3 protein. This sample has some 700,000 distinct CDR3 sequences, with approximately 39% found just once. This CDR3 is 16 amino acids long. Losses at the gene ends were 0 bases for V and 6 bases for J; bases not matched to a gene: 13. Germline V lookup: CDR1 DFQATT, CDR2 SNEGSKA (reference sequence). Sequences were obtained from blood. This chain joins TRBV20-1 and TRBJ1-2, with 7 bases aligning to TRBD1. This TCR was recovered from a woman aged 60-75 years in good health. The CDR3 nucleotides are TGCAGTGCTAGAGACCCAGGACCAGGAGGGGGCAATGGCTACACCTTC. Its protein product is CSARDPGPGGGNGYTF.